This T cell receptor (beta chain) emerged from a study of T cell responses to AZD1222 COVID-19 vaccine. TCRdb keeps only in-frame clones here, not all; method: immunoSEQ multiplex PCR. This sample carries around 150,000 clones, 75% to 90% of them seen once, and the ten largest clones take about 4%. CDR3 length equals 16 residues. The germline V gene has CDR1 LGHDT and CDR2 YNNKEL (reference sequence). The V segment lost 4 bases and the J segment 3 bases; nucleotides outside the gene matches: 9. The chain links TRBV3-1 (or the pseudogene TRBV3-2) to TRBJ2-7, with TRBD1 matching over 10 bases. This TCR derives from an adult in good health. Here the sequenced sample was peripheral blood, taken on day 0 of AZD1222 vaccination. The CDR3 DNA follows: TGTGCCAGCAGCCCCCGGGACAGGGGACAAATCTACGAGCAGTACTTC. Its protein product is CASSPRDRGQIYEQYF.